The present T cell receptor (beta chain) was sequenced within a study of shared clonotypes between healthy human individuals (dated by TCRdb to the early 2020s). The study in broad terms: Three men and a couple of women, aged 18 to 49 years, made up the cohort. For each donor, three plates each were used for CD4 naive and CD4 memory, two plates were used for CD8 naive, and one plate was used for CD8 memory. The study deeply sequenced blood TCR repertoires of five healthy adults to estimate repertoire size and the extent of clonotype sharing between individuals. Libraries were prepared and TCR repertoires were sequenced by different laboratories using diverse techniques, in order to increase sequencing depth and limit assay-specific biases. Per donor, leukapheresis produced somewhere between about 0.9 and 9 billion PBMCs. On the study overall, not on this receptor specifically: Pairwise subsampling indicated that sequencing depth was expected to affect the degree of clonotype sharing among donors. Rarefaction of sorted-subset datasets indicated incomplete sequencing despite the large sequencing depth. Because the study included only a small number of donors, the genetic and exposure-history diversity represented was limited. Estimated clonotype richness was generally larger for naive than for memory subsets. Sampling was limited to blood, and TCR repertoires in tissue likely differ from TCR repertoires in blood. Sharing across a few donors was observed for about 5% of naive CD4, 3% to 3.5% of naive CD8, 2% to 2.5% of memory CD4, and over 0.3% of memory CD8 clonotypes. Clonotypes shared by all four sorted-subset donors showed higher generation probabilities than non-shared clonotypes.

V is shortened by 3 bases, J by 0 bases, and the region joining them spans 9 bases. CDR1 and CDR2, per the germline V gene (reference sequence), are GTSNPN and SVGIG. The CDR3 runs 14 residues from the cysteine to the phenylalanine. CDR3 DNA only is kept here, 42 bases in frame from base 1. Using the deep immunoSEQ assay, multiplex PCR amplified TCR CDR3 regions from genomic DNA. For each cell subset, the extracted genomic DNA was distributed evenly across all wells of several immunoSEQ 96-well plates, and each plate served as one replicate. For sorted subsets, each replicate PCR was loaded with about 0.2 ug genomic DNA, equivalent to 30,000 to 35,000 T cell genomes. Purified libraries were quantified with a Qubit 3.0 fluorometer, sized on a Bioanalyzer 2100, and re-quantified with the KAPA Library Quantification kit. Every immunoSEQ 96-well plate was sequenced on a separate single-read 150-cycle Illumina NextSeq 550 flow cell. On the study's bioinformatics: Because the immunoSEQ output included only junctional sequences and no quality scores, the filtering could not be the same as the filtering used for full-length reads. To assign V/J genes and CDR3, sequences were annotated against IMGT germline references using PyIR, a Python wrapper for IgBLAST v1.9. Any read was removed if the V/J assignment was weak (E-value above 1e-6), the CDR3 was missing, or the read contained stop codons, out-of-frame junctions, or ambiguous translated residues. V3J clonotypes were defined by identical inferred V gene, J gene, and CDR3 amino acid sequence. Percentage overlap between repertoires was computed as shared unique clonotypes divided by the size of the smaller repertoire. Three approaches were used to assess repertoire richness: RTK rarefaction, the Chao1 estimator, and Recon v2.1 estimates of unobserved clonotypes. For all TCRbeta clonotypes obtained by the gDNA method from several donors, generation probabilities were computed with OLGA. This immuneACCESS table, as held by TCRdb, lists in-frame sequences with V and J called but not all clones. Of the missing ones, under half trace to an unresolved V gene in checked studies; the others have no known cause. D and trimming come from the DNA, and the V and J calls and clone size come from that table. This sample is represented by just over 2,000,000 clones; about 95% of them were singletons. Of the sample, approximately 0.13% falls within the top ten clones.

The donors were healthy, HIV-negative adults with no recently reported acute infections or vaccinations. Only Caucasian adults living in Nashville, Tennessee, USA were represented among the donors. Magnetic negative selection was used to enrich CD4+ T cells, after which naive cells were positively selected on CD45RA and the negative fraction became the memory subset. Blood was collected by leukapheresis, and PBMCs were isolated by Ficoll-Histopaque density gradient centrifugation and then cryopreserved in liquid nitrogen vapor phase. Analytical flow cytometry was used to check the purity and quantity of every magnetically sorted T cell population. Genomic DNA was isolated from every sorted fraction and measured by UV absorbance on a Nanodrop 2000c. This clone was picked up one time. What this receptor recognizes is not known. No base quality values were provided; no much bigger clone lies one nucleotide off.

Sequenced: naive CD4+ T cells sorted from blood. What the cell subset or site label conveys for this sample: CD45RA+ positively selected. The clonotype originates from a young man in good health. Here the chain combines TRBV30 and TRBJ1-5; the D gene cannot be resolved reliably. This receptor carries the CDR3 CAWRPGLSNQPQHF. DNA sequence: TGTGCCTGGAGGCCGGGCCTTAGCAATCAGCCCCAGCATTTT. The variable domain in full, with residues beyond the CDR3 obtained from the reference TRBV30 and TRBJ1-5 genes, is SQTIHQWPATLVQPVGSPLSLECTVEGTSNPNLYWYRQAAGRGLQLLFYSVGIGQISSEVPQNLSASRPQDRQFILSSKKLLLSDSGFYLCAWRPGLSNQPQHFGDGTRLSIL.